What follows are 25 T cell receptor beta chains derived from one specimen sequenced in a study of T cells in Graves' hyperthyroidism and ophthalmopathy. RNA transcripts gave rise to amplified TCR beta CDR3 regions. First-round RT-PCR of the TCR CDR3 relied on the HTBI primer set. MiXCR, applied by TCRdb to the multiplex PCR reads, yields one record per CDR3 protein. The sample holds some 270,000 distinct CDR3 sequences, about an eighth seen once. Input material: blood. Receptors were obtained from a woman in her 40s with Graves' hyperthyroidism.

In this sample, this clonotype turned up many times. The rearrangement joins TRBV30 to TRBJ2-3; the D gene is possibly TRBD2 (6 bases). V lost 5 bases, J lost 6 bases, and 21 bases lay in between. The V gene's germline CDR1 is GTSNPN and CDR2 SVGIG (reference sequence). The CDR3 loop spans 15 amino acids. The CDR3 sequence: CAWRKFPTSGDTQYF. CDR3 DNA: TGTGCCTGGCGTAAATTCCCGACTAGTGGCGATACGCAGTATTTT. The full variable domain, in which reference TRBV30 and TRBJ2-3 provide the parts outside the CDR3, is SQTIHQWPATLVQPVGSPLSLECTVEGTSNPNLYWYRQAAGRGLQLLFYSVGIGQISSEVPQNLSASRPQDRQFILSSKKLLLSDSGFYLCAWRKFPTSGDTQYFGPGTRLTVL.

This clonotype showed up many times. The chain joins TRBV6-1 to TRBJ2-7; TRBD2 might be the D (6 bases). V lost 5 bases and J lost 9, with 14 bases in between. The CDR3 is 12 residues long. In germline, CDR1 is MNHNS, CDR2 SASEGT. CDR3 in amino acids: CASSRTAGRQYF. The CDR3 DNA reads TGTGCCAGCAGTCGGACGGCGGGAAGGCAGTACTTC.

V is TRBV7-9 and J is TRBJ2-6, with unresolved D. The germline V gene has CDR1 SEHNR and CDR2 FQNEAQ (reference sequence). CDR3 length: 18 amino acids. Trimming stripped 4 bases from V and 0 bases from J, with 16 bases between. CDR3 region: CASSSSGLYPSGANVLTF. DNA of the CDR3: TGTGCCAGCAGCTCATCAGGCCTTTACCCCTCTGGGGCCAACGTCCTGACTTTC.

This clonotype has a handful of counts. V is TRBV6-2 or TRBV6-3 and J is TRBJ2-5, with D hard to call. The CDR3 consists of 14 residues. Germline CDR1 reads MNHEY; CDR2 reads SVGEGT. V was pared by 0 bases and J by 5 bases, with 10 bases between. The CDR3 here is CASSYSTQVETQYF. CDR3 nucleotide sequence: TGTGCCAGCAGTTACTCGACTCAGGTGGAGACCCAGTACTTC.

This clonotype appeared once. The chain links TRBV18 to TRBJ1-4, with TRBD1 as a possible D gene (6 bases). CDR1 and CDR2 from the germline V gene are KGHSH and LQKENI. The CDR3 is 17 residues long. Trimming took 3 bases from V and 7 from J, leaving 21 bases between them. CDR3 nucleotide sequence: TGTGCCAGCTCACCGACGACGAGGGCAGGGGTCGGTGAAAAACTGTTTTTT. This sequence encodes CASSPTTRAGVGEKLFF.

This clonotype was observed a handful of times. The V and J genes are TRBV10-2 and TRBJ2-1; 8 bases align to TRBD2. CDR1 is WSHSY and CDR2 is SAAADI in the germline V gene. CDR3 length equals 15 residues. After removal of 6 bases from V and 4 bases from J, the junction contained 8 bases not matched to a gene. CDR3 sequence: CASSLTGTRYNEQFF. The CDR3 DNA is TGCGCCAGCAGCCTGACCGGGACTAGATACAATGAGCAGTTCTTC.

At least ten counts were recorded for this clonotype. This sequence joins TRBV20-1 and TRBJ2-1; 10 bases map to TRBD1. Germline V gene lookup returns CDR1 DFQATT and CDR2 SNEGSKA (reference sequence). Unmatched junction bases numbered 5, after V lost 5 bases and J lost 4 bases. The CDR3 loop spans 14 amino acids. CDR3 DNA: TGCAGTGCTGGGGGACAGGGGCTATACAATGAGCAGTTCTTC. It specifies CSAGGQGLYNEQFF.

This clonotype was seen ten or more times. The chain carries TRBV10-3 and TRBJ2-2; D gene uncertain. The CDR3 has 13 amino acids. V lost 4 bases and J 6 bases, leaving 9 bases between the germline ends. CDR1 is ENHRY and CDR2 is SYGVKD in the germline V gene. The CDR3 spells CAISGRSAGELFF. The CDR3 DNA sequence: TGTGCCATCAGTGGACGATCGGCCGGGGAGCTGTTTTTT.

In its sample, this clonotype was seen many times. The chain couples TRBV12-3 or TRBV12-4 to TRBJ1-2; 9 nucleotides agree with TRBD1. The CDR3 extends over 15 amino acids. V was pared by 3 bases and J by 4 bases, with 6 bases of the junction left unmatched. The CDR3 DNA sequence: TGTGCCAGCAGTTTCTCCGGGACAGGGTCCTATGGCTACACCTTC. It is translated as CASSFSGTGSYGYTF.

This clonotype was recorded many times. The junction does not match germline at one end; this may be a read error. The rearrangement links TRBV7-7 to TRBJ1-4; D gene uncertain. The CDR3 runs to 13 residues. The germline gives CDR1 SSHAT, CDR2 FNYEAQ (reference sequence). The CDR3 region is CASSAAQNEKLFF. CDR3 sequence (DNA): TGTGCTAGCAGCGCAGCCCAGAATGAAAAACTGTTTTTT.

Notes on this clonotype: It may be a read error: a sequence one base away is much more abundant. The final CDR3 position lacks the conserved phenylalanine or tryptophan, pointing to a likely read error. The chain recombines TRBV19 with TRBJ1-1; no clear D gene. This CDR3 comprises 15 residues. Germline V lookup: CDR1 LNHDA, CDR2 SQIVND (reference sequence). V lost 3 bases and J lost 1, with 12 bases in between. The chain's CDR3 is CASSIPSAGNTEAFL. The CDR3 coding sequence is TGTGCCAGTAGTATTCCGTCGGCAGGGAACACTGAAGCTTTCTTG.

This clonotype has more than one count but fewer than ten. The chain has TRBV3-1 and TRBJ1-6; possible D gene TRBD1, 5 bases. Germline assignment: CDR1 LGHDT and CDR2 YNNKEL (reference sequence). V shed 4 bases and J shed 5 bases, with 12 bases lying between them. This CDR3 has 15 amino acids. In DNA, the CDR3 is TGTGCCAGCAGCCTTGGGGGGGAGAATAATTCACCCCTCCACTTT. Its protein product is CASSLGGENNSPLHF.

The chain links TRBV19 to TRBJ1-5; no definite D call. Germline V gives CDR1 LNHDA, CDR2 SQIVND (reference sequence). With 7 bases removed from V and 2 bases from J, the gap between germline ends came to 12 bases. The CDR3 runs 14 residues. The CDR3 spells CASKKGNGNQPQHF. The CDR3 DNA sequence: TGTGCCAGTAAGAAAGGGAATGGCAATCAGCCCCAGCATTTT.

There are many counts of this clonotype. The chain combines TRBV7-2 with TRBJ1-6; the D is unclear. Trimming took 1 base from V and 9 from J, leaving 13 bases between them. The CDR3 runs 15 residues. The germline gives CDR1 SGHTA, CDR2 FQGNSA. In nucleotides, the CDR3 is TGTGCCAGCAGCTTAGGGGAGGGAGGGAGTTCACCCCTCCACTTT. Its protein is CASSLGEGGSSPLHF.

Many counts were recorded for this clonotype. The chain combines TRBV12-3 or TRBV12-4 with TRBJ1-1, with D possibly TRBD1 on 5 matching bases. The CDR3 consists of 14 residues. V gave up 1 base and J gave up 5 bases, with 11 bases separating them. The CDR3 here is CASSLVGGWTEAFF. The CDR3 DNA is TGTGCCAGCAGTTTAGTTGGGGGGTGGACTGAAGCTTTCTTT.

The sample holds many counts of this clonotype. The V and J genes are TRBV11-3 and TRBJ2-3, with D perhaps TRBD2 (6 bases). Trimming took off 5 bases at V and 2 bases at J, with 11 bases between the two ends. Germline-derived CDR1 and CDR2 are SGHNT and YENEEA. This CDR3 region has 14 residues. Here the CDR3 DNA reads TGTGCCAGCAGCGGAAGCGGGCACACAGATACGCAGTATTTT. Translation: CASSGSGHTDTQYF. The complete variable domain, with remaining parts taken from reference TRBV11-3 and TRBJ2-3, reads EAGVVQSPRYKIIEKKQPVAFWCNPISGHNTLYWYLQNLGQGPELLIRYENEEAVDDSQLPKDRFSAERLKGVDSTLKIQPAELGDSAVYLCASSGSGHTDTQYFGPGTRLTVL.

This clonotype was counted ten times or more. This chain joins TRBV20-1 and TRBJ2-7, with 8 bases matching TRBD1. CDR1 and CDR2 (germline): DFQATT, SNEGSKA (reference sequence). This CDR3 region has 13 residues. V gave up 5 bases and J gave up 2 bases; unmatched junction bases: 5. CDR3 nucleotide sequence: TGCAGTGCTGGTCCGACAGGGGCCTACGAGCAGTACTTC. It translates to CSAGPTGAYEQYF.

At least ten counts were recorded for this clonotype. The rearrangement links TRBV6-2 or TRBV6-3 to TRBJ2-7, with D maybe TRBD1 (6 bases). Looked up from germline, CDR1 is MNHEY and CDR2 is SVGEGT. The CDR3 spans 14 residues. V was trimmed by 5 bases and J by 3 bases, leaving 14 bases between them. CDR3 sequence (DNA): TGTGCCAGCAGTGCCTGGACAGCCCACTACGAGCAGTACTTC. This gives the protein CASSAWTAHYEQYF.

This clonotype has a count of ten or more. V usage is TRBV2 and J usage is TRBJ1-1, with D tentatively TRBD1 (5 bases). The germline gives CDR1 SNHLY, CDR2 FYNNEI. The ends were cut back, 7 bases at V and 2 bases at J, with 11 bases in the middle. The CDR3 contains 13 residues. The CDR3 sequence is CASTPDSNTEAFF. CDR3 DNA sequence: TGTGCCAGCACCCCAGACAGCAACACTGAAGCTTTCTTT.

CDR3 in amino acids: CASTPGGRRGSPLHF. In nucleotides, the CDR3 is TGTGCCAGTACCCCAGGGGGCCGAAGGGGATCACCCCTCCACTTT. The V call is TRBV2, the J call TRBJ1-6, with 8 positions matching TRBD1. CDR1 and CDR2 (germline): SNHLY, FYNNEI. J lost 10 bases, V lost 9 bases, and 14 bases had no gene match. The CDR3 extends over 15 amino acids.

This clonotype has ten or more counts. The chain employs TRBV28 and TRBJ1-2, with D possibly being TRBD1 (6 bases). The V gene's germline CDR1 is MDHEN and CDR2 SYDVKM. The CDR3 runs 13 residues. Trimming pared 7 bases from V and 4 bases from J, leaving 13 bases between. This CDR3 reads CASIKQGGYGYTF. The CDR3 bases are TGTGCCAGCATCAAACAGGGAGGCTATGGCTACACCTTC.

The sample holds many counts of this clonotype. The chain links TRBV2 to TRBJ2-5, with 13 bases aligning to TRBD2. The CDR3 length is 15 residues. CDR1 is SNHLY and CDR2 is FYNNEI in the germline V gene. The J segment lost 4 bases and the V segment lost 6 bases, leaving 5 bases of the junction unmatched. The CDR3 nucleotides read TGTGCCAGCAGCCGGACTAGCGGGAGAACAGAGACCCAGTACTTC. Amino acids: CASSRTSGRTETQYF.

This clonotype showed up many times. Here the CDR3 reads CASSSAGGLGYGYTF. CDR3 sequence (DNA): TGTGCCAGCAGCTCTGCCGGGGGGCTCGGCTATGGCTACACCTTC. The chain joins TRBV7-9 to TRBJ1-2, with TRBD1 as a possible D gene (6 bases). V shed 4 bases and J shed 4 bases, with 16 bases lying between them. The germline V gene encodes CDR1 SEHNR and CDR2 FQNEAQ (reference sequence). The CDR3 runs to 15 residues.

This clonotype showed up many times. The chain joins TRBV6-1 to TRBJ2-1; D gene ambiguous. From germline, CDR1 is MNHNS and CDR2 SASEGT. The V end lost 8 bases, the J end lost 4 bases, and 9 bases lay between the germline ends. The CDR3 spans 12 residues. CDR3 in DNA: TGTGCCAGCGGGTACGGTTACAATGAGCAGTTCTTC. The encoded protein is CASGYGYNEQFF.

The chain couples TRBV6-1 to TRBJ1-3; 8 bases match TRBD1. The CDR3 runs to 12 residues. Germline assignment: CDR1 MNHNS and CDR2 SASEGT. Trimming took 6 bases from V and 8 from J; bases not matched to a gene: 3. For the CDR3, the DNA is TGTGCCAGCAGGGACAGGGTTGACACCATATATTTT. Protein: CASRDRVDTIYF.